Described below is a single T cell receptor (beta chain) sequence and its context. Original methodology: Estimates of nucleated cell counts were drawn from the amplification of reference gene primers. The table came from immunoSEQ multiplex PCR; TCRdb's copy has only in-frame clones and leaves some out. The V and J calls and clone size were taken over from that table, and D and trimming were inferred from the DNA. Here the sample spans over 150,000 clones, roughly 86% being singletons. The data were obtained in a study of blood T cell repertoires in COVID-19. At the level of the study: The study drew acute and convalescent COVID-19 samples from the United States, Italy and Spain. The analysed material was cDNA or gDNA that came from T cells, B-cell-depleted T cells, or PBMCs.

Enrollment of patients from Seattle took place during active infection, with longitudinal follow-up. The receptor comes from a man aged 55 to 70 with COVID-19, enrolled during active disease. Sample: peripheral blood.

CDR3 protein: CASSPLPNMNTEAFF. The DNA of the CDR3 is TGTGCCAGCTCACCACTCCCTAATATGAACACTGAAGCTTTCTTT. The chain recombines TRBV18 with TRBJ1-1; D uncertain. This CDR3 spans 15 amino acids. The germline V and J ends were trimmed by 1 base and 0 bases, with 9 bases remaining between them. Germline CDR1 KGHSH, CDR2 LQKENI.